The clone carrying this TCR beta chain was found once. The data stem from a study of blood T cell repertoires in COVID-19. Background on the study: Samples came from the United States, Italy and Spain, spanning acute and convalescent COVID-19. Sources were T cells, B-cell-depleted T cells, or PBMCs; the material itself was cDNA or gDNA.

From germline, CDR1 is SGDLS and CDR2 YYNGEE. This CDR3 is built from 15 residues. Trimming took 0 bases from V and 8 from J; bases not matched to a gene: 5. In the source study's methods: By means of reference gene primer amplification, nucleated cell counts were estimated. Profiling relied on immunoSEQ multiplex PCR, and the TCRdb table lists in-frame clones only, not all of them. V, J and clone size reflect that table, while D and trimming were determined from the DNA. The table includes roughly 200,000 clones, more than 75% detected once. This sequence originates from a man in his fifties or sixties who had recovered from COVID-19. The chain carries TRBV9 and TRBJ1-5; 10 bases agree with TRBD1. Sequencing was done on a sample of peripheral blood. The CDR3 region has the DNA TGTGCCAGCAGCGTAGGGGGGACAGGGGCGGAGCCCCAGCATTTT. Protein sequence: CASSVGGTGAEPQHF.